This TCR beta chain comes out of a study of human T cells and chemical hapten exposure. Study results and caveats: PT1 expanded TCR counts and patch test score correlated positively.

Per the germline V gene, CDR1 is SNHLY and CDR2 is FYNNEI. V shed 8 bases and J shed 5 bases, with 12 bases lying between them. The CDR3 runs 12 residues. Time point defined: patch test 3, about 24 weeks after DPC sensitization. Treatment reported: therapeutic diphenylcyclopropenone sensitization with weekly scalp DPC. Total RNA came from unfractionated whole blood. Every donor had alopecia and was 18 to 70 years old; all were suitable for DPC. This clonotype was detected a few times. The target antigen is unknown. TCRdb reanalysed the RACE reads using MiXCR and keeps one entry per CDR3 protein. The data show some 39,000 distinct CDR3 sequences, with over 7.5% seen just once and approximately 24% held by the top ten.

This chain uses TRBV2 with TRBJ1-1; D ambiguous. The clonotype originates from a man aged 50-59 years with alopecia areata. Some clones in this sample may be carry-over from other donors' samples. The sample was whole blood, taken in connection with sensitization to the hapten diphenylcyclopropenone (DPC). Here the CDR3 reads CASLVPGTEAFF. The CDR3 DNA sequence: TGTGCCAGCTTAGTTCCGGGAACTGAAGCTTTCTTT.